Below, one T cell receptor beta chain is given with its context. There is no known antigen for this receptor. Qualities for individual bases were not recorded, and no much larger clone is one base off. This entry is derived from a study of healthy donors' naive CD4 and CD8 T cells (dated by TCRdb to between 2014 and 2017). Some background on the complete study: Donors were chosen to span three age groups (20-25, 40-50 and 60-70 years, several each), with mean age about 45 and half female. For TCR alpha, a new primer set was designed to cover all functional IMGT alpha gene variants, and all other steps followed the beta-chain workflow. To check how TCR variation relates to lineage commitment, the researchers sequenced rearranged TCR alpha and beta chains taken from naive CD4+ and CD8+ T cells. The peripheral blood mononuclear cells came from some 19 individuals who were healthy and unrelated. The donors were HLA-typed by sequencing at HLA-A, -B, -C, -DRB1, -DQB1 and -DPB1, using the SBTexcellerator protocol, an ABI3130xl analyzer and SBTengine software. Study-wide findings and limitations: The study did not directly address whether homeostatic proliferation of naive T cells might have biased the repertoire. Taken together, V genes, J genes and CDR3 charge appeared to account for around 13% of the variance in CD4/CD8 propensity, acting in a largely additive way. Because alpha and beta chains were sequenced in bulk and could not be paired, combined chain effects were not evaluated. Most V and J gene segments were reportedly biased between naive CD4+ and CD8+ cells, consistently across donors and independent of HLA genotype. In both chains, CD4+ lineage was associated with a positively charged CDR3, and CD8+ lineage was associated with a negatively charged CDR3.

Cells with a CD4+CD8-CD45RO-CD45RA+ profile were isolated by FACS and defined as naive CD4+ T cells, and those with a CD8+CD4-CD45RA+CD27bright profile were defined as naive CD8+ T cells. Antibodies against CD4 (RPA-T4), CD8 (SK1), CD27 (O323), CD45RA (HI100) and CD45RO (UCHL1) were used for sorting. Reading from cysteine to phenylalanine, the CDR3 counts 16 amino acids. Solely the CDR3 DNA is kept, with 48 bases framed from the first base. CDR1 and CDR2 are drawn from the germline V gene (reference sequence): MNHEY, SMNVEV. Trimmed from V: 3 bases; trimmed from J: 6 bases; junction bases lacking a gene match: 6. TCRdb shows the sequencer as 454 GS FLX Titanium. A previously published linear amplification protocol was used to construct TCR libraries from about 500 ng of total RNA. Sequencing was performed on the Roche/454 Genome Sequencer with Titanium chemistry. In the original analysis: A total of approximately 78,000 rearranged TCR alpha transcripts were sequenced from about 5 of the healthy donors. Unique TCR clonotypes were defined by the CDR3 junction under IMGT nomenclature, and duplicate transcripts were removed. Using logistic regression in R 2.13.0, the researchers modeled CD4 versus CD8 status as a function of V and J genes, with an adjustment for donor effects and a Bonferroni correction for multiple testing. The raw public data were reprocessed by TCRdb itself: fastp quality trimming at Q25, MiXCR clonotype calling, in-frame beta chains only. Each entry merges the rows of one CDR3 protein and shows their most common DNA and genes. TCRdb, not the authors, supplied the V and J calls. Present in this sample are around 180,000 distinct CDR3 sequences, about 76% of which were seen just once. Roughly 2.4% of the sample goes to the ten largest clones.

The material sequenced was naive CD4+ and CD8+ T cells sorted from blood, pooled from several donors. Sample cell subset or site, as interpreted from the label and publication: FACS-sorted naive CD4+ (CD45RO-CD45RA+) and naive CD8+ (CD45RA+CD27bright) T cells. This sequence was found in a pool of human donors in good health; the sample pools cells from several healthy donors. The chain is assembled from TRBV27 and TRBJ2-1, with TRBD2 matching 12 junction bases. In nucleotides, the sequence is TGTGCCAGCAGTTTGGGACTAGCGGGCCAGATCAATGAGCAGTTCTTC. The resulting protein is CASSLGLAGQINEQFF.